This T cell receptor beta chain derives from a study of blood T cell repertoires in COVID-19 (TCRdb year 2020). A note on the overall study: Collaborator samples came from the United States, Italy and Spain and covered acute and convalescent phases of COVID-19. The material from the prospective study consisted of cDNA or gDNA derived from T cells, B-cell-depleted T cells, or PBMCs. Subjects who had been exposed to COVID-19, were actively infected with it, or had recovered from it provided the deeply sampled blood TCRbeta repertoires that made up the dataset. A freely available public database, intended as a resource for researchers studying the immune response to SARS-CoV-2, is where the repertoires were released. Samples came from the ongoing ImmuneRACE study (first 160 participants) plus 1,254 subjects from 6 global collaborators. Sample metadata almost always included a de-identified subject ID, COVID-19 status, age in years and sex. HLA class I and class II types, where available, came from metadata supplied by the sample provider rather than from assay-based typing. What the study reported, not specific to this receptor: How much clinical and demographic metadata was included differed by source and by participant, and the metadata was provided uncurated.

Collaborating institutions collected whole blood in K2EDTA tubes following their own protocols. Collaborator samples were shipped for TCRbeta analysis as frozen whole blood, isolated PBMCs, or DNA extracted from either sample type. TCRbeta CDR3 regions were amplified from genomic DNA by means of the immunoSEQ Assay, a bias-controlled multiplex PCR. In the source study's methods: The number of nucleated cells in each sample was estimated by amplification of reference gene primers within the assay. To quantify the absolute abundance of each unique TCRbeta CDR3 rearrangement, sequence reads were collapsed and filtered. For each sample, productive Simpson clonality was calculated as the square root of Simpson's diversity index over productive rearrangements. Here the immuneACCESS table is served through TCRdb, limited to in-frame sequences with V and J called. Missing clones are a known gap in these copies; in checked studies unresolved V genes cover under half, and the rest lacks a known reason. The V and J calls and clone size come from that table; D and trimming were worked out from the DNA. This sample gives approximately 670,000 clones in total; 70% to 90% of them show up just once. Roughly 0.25% of the sample is held by the ten biggest clonotypes.

Per the germline V gene, MGHRA is the CDR1 and YSYEKL is the CDR2. The junction shows trimming of 1 base on V and 4 bases on J, and the gene matches do not reach 12 bases of it. From cysteine to phenylalanine, the CDR3 is 20 amino acids long. Only the CDR3 part of the read is kept: 60 bases, read in frame from the first base. Concerning this clone: Its antigen has not been determined. Per-nucleotide qualities are absent, and no much larger clonotype sits a single base away.

The chain is assembled from TRBV4-1 and TRBJ2-3, and TRBD2 aligns with 15 junction nucleotides. Material: peripheral blood. The TCR was taken from a young woman with acute or convalescent COVID-19. The CDR3 corresponds to CASSQVPYGLAGGRADTQYF. In nucleotide form, the sequence is TGCGCCAGCAGCCAAGTTCCCTACGGACTAGCGGGGGGGCGGGCAGATACGCAGTATTTT.